This entry describes one TCR beta chain. This clonotype was seen repeatedly, ten times or more. The clone's antigen remains unknown. The record has no base qualities; no much larger clone is one base away. The sample belongs to a study of CD8 T cells in ankylosing spondylitis (dated by TCRdb to 2015 to 2018). Background for the entire study: The study profiled T cell receptor beta repertoires in healthy donors and ankylosing spondylitis patients to find disease-linked TCR variants. The full study cohort was made up of 25 ankylosing spondylitis patients and around 100 healthy donors. Peripheral blood was sampled, and synovial fluid was additionally collected from ankylosing spondylitis patients.

The study at large found these results: The disease-linked clones were reported to be significantly enriched in matched synovial fluid samples from ankylosing spondylitis patients. The disease-linked clones showed a CD8+ phenotype and occurred at relatively low frequencies in peripheral blood. Some motif variants had previously been reported in the synovial fluid and blood of reactive arthritis patients, which suggests shared mechanisms of disease initiation. Blood from ankylosing spondylitis patients appeared to be characterized by a TCR beta motif made up of under 10 highly homologous amino acid variants.

Sequenced using an Illumina HiSeq 2500. Quantitative 5'-RACE with molecular barcodes was the method used to prepare the TCR beta libraries. Per the authors' processing: To identify disease-linked TCR variants, a new computational method was used, one built on a probabilistic model of VDJ rearrangement. The public reads were reprocessed in TCRdb via fastp at Q25 and MiXCR, keeping in-frame beta chains. All rows with the same CDR3 protein become a single entry with the most common DNA and genes. The V and J calls shown here were made by TCRdb, not taken from the authors' results. In this sample the table shows just under 550,000 distinct CDR3 sequences, more than 9.5% of which occur a single time. The biggest ten clones account for nearly 7% of the sample. Sequences were obtained from blood, either unsorted or a sorted T cell fraction (not recorded which). This TCR was recovered from a male donor with ankylosing spondylitis.

The CDR3 reads as follows: CATSPFGTDTQYF. The DNA sequence is TGTGCCACCAGCCCGTTCGGGACAGATACGCAGTATTTT. The chain was built from TRBV24-1 and TRBJ2-3; confidence is insufficient to name the D gene. CDR1 and CDR2 (KGHDR, SFDVKD) derive from the germline V gene. The CDR3 sequence holds 13 residues, the cysteine and phenylalanine included. Left in the record is the CDR3 DNA by itself, 39 bases read in frame from the first base. Trimming costs V 7 bases and J 3 bases, and their ends lie 10 bases apart.